This T cell receptor beta chain was found in a study of technical replicates of blood from a few donors. In its sample, this clone was seen once. This CDR3 has 13 residues. Germline lookup yields CDR1 SGHDN and CDR2 FVKESK. Germline trimming cut 6 bases from V and 6 bases from J; bases unmatched to any gene: 5. TCRdb's copy holds only in-frame clones and misses some; the assay was immunoSEQ multiplex PCR. Of around 67,000 clones in the sample, around 90% were seen once. Specimen: T cells isolated from PBMCs. V and J are TRBV14 and TRBJ1-1; 9 bases are shared with TRBD1. The receptor was derived from a human donor in good health. The DNA for the CDR3 is TGTGCCAGCAGATCACAGGGGGCGCCTGAAGCTTTCTTT. It specifies CASRSQGAPEAFF.